A single sample is the source of the 18 T cell receptor beta chains below, sequenced in a study of cytomegalovirus exposure and HLA in healthy donors. PCR primers comprised 60 Vbeta and 13 Jbeta primers. Sequencing used immunoSEQ multiplex PCR; TCRdb keeps in-frame clones, though not all of them. The sample totals around 80,000 clones. What was sequenced was PBMCs. These receptors all stem from a man aged 40-49 years in good health and CMV-seronegative.

CDR3: CASSPGVNTGELFF. As DNA, the CDR3 is TGCGCCAGCAGCCCAGGGGTGAACACCGGGGAGCTGTTTTTT. The chain employs TRBV5-1 and TRBJ2-2; possible D gene TRBD1, 6 bases. Germline assignment: CDR1 SGHRS and CDR2 YFSETQ. The CDR3 covers 14 residues. V gave up 4 bases and J gave up 1 base, with 8 bases separating them.

The rearrangement links TRBV14 to TRBJ2-3; 11 positions match TRBD2. CDR1 and CDR2 (germline): SGHDN, FVKESK. The V and J ends lost 2 bases and 2 bases, in that order; junction bases with no gene match: 6. The CDR3 runs to 17 residues. The CDR3 here is CASSQPYSGRATDTQYF. Written as DNA, the CDR3 is TGTGCCAGCAGCCAACCTTATAGCGGGAGGGCCACAGATACGCAGTATTTT.

V usage is TRBV30 and J usage is TRBJ1-2; D unresolved. V lost 6 bases to trimming and J lost 1 base, with 12 bases between them. Looked up from germline, CDR1 is GTSNPN and CDR2 is SVGIG (reference sequence). The CDR3 has 13 amino acids. CDR3: CACSPDSNYGYTF. The CDR3 coding sequence is TGTGCCTGTTCCCCCGATAGTAACTATGGCTACACCTTC.

V and J are TRBV19 and TRBJ2-7, with 9 bases aligning to TRBD1. The CDR3 has 17 amino acids. Germline CDR1 and CDR2: LNHDA and SQIVND (reference sequence). V lost 3 bases to trimming and J lost 2 bases; unmatched junction nucleotides: 11. CDR3 sequence: CASSMPTGTGSTYEQYF. The CDR3 region has the DNA TGTGCCAGTAGTATGCCCACAGGGACAGGGAGCACCTACGAGCAGTACTTC.

The chain uses TRBV5-1 and TRBJ2-3; tentative D call: TRBD2 (7 bases). Germline CDR1 and CDR2: SGHRS and YFSETQ. Between the trimmed V and J ends, which lost 4 bases and 2 bases, there was a span of 14 bases. This CDR3 is 15 amino acids long. The CDR3 nucleotides are TGCGCCAGCAGCGTAGGGGGGGGGTCCACAGATACGCAGTATTTT. Protein product: CASSVGGGSTDTQYF.

The chain recombines TRBV29-1 with TRBJ2-1, with 13 bases matching TRBD2. The germline V gene encodes CDR1 SQVTM and CDR2 ANQGSEA. The CDR3 loop spans 14 amino acids. V was pared by 5 bases and J by 10 bases, with 8 bases of the junction left unmatched. The CDR3 region is CSVPLLAGGREQFF. The CDR3 coding sequence is TGCAGCGTTCCCCTACTAGCGGGGGGGCGAGAGCAGTTCTTC.

The chain links TRBV19 to TRBJ1-2; 9 nucleotides line up with TRBD1. Germline lookup yields CDR1 LNHDA and CDR2 SQIVND (reference sequence). Germline trimming cut 8 bases from V and 2 bases from J; bases unmatched to any gene: 9. The CDR3 has 15 residues. DNA for the CDR3: TGTGCCAGTTACGCACAGGGGGCTGGGAACTATGGCTACACCTTC. It is translated as CASYAQGAGNYGYTF.

V is TRBV14 and J is TRBJ2-2; D is perhaps TRBD2 (5 bases). Germline CDR1 and CDR2: SGHDN and FVKESK. Trimming pared 4 bases from V and 3 bases from J, leaving 12 bases between. The CDR3 covers 15 residues. The DNA for the CDR3 is TGTGCCAGCAGCCTGGGAGCCCTGCACACCGGGGAGCTGTTTTTT. Encoded protein: CASSLGALHTGELFF.

The chain has TRBV5-4 and TRBJ1-2, with TRBD1 as a possible D gene (5 bases). The CDR3 is 15 residues long. Trimming removed 5 bases at V and 4 bases at J, with 18 bases between. The germline V gene encodes CDR1 SGHNT and CDR2 YYREEE (reference sequence). The CDR3 nucleotides read TGTGCCAGCAGTCCAGACCAGGGACTAGTCTATGGCTACACCTTC. It yields the protein CASSPDQGLVYGYTF. Looking up the rest from reference TRBV5-4 and TRBJ1-2 gives the full variable domain: ETGVTQSPTHLIKTRGQQVTLRCSSQSGHNTVSWYQQALGQGPQFIFQYYREEENGRGNFPPRFSGLQFPNYSSELNVNALELDDSALYLCASSPDQGLVYGYTFGSGTRLTVV.

CDR3 DNA: TGTGCCAGCAGCTCCGGACTTGCCCCTGGTGACGGGGAGCTGTTTTTT. It specifies CASSSGLAPGDGELFF. The chain employs TRBV13 and TRBJ2-2; a weak D match, TRBD2 (5 bases). This CDR3 spans 16 amino acids. Trimming shortened V by 4 bases and J by 7 bases, and 19 bases separated the two germline ends. The V gene's germline CDR1 is PRHDT and CDR2 FYEKMQ (reference sequence).

The J gene is TRBJ2-2, the V gene TRBV5-4; 10 nucleotides line up with TRBD2. Germline V gene data show CDR1 as SGHNT and CDR2 as YYREEE (reference sequence). The CDR3 spans 16 residues. V shed 0 bases and J 6 bases; nucleotides not matched to a gene: 5. The CDR3 loop is CASSLGKRGGPGELFF. CDR3 bases: TGTGCCAGCAGCTTGGGGAAGCGGGGGGGCCCCGGGGAGCTGTTTTTT.

This chain's CDR3 is CASSYRDRAASPLHF. CDR3 sequence (DNA): TGTGCCAGCAGTTACCGGGACAGAGCCGCTTCACCCCTCCACTTT. The chain has TRBV6-6 and TRBJ1-6; 7 bases align to TRBD1. Trimming at V came to 2 bases and at J to 9 bases, leaving 7 bases not matched to a gene. The germline CDR1 and CDR2 sequences are MNHNY and SVGAGI (reference sequence). This CDR3 has 15 residues.

The chain recombines TRBV4-1 with TRBJ1-5; tentatively, D is TRBD1 (6 bases). From germline, CDR1 is MGHRA and CDR2 YSYEKL. The V gene lost 1 base and the J gene lost 2 bases, with 15 bases spanning the gap. The CDR3 is 17 residues long. The CDR3 region has the DNA TGCGCCAGCAGCCAAGGAGGGGGGGCGCGGGGCAATCAGCCCCAGCATTTT. This encodes CASSQGGGARGNQPQHF.

The chain carries TRBV7-2 and TRBJ2-5, with a possible D match to TRBD2 (6 bases). V was pared by 2 bases and J by 2 bases, with 12 bases between. Germline V gives CDR1 SGHTA, CDR2 FQGNSA. This CDR3 is built from 15 residues. The CDR3 region is CASSLFAGRQETQYF. The CDR3 DNA is TGTGCCAGCAGCTTATTCGCGGGACGGCAAGAGACCCAGTACTTC.

J is TRBJ1-2 and V is TRBV19; D unresolved. This CDR3 spans 14 amino acids. Germline-derived CDR1 and CDR2 are LNHDA and SQIVND (reference sequence). V was clipped by 5 bases and J by 8 bases, with 18 bases between them. The CDR3 DNA reads TGTGCCAGTAGTGAAGGAGACCCGGGTCGAGGCTACACCTTC. Protein product: CASSEGDPGRGYTF.

The V gene is TRBV30, the J gene TRBJ2-5; TRBD2 might be the D (6 bases). Per the germline V gene, CDR1 is GTSNPN and CDR2 is SVGIG (reference sequence). The V end lost 1 base, the J end lost 5 bases, and 14 bases lay between the germline ends. The CDR3 totals 14 residues. The CDR3 loop reads CAWSASQAGETQYF. Written as DNA, the CDR3 is TGTGCCTGGAGTGCTTCACAGGCGGGGGAGACCCAGTACTTC.

The chain links TRBV28 to TRBJ1-2; a possible D gene is TRBD1 (6 bases). V was cut by 11 bases and J by 5 bases, with 12 bases left in between. CDR1 MDHEN and CDR2 SYDVKM come from the germline V gene. The CDR3 runs 11 residues. The CDR3, as DNA: TGTGCCGTAGGGGGAGATTATGGCTACACCTTC. Protein product: CAVGGDYGYTF.

This chain links TRBV7-8 with TRBJ2-7; 8 bases are shared with TRBD1. V lost 6 bases to trimming and J lost 2 bases; unmatched junction nucleotides: 6. The CDR3 runs 14 residues. Germline CDR1 SGHVS, CDR2 FQNEAQ. CDR3 protein: CASSYTGQAYEQYF. The DNA of the CDR3 is TGTGCCAGCAGTTATACGGGACAGGCCTACGAGCAGTACTTC.